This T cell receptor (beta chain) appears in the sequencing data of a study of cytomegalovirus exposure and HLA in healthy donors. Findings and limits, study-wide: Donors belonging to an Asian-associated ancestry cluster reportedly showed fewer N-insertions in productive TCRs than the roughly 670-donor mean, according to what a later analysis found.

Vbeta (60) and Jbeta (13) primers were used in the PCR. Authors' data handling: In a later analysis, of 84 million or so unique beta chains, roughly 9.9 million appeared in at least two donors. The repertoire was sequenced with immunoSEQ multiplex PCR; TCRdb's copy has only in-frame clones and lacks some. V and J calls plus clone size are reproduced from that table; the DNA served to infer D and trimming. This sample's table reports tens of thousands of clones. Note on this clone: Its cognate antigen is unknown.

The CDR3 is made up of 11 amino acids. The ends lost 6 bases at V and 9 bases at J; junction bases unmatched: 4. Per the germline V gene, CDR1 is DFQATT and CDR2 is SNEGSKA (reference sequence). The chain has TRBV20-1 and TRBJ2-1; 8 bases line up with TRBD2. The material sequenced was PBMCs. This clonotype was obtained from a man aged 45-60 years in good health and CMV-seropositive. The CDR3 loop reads CSARLAIEQFF. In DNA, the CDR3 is TGCAGTGCCCGACTAGCGATTGAGCAGTTCTTC.